These 24 T cell receptor beta chains came from one sample sequenced in a study of T cell responses to AZD1222 COVID-19 vaccine. Only in-frame clones appear in the TCRdb table, and some are missing; sequencing was by immunoSEQ multiplex PCR. The table lists some 180,000 clones, around 88% of them singletons. The sequencing here drew on peripheral blood, taken on day 0 of AZD1222 vaccination. The receptors come from an adult in good health.

The chain joins TRBV19 to TRBJ1-4, with unresolved D. The V and J ends lost 3 bases and 2 bases respectively, with 7 bases between them. Germline assignment: CDR1 LNHDA and CDR2 SQIVND (reference sequence). This CDR3 contains 14 residues. The CDR3 here is CASSMGSTNEKLFF. Written as DNA, the CDR3 is TGTGCCAGTAGTATGGGGAGCACTAATGAAAAACTGTTTTTT.

This sequence joins TRBV3-1 (or the pseudogene TRBV3-2) and TRBJ2-7, with D uncertain. The CDR3 covers 18 residues. Germline CDR1 and CDR2: LGHDT and YNNKEL (reference sequence). The ends were cut back, 0 bases at V and 6 bases at J, with 24 bases in the middle. The CDR3, as DNA: TGTGCCAGCAGCCAAGATTCGCCTAACGGGCCTCTTTTTTCCGAGCAGTACTTC. Its translation is CASSQDSPNGPLFSEQYF.

This chain links TRBV6-5 with TRBJ2-1; TRBD1 or TRBD2 may be the D gene (5 bases each). Trimming shortened V by 2 bases and J by 6 bases, and 14 bases separated the two germline ends. The CDR3 loop spans 15 amino acids. The V gene's germline CDR1 is MNHEY and CDR2 SVGAGI. CDR3 sequence: CASSYAPGRLNEQFF. Here the CDR3 DNA reads TGTGCCAGCAGTTACGCCCCGGGACGACTCAATGAGCAGTTCTTC.

V and J are TRBV6-5 and TRBJ1-6; 8 bases are shared with TRBD1. The germline V gene has CDR1 MNHEY and CDR2 SVGAGI. The CDR3 runs 14 residues. J was trimmed by 7 bases and V by 6 bases; bases with no gene match: 5. The CDR3 DNA follows: TGTGCCAGCAGCTACAGGGGGTTGAATTCACCCCTCCACTTT. As protein: CASSYRGLNSPLHF.

V gene TRBV11-1 combines with J gene TRBJ1-1; D not resolved. The germline V gene encodes CDR1 SGHAT and CDR2 FQDESV (reference sequence). The CDR3 loop spans 14 amino acids. Trimming took 1 base from V and 1 from J, leaving 7 bases between them. CDR3 protein: CASSLVPGNTEAFF. The DNA for the CDR3 is TGTGCCAGCAGCTTAGTTCCAGGGAACACTGAAGCTTTCTTT.

This clone occurred once. V is TRBV9 and J is TRBJ2-5, with 10 bases matching TRBD1. The CDR3 totals 14 residues. CDR1 and CDR2 (germline): SGDLS, YYNGEE. J gave up 5 bases and V 4 bases, and 5 bases lay outside the gene matches. CDR3 in amino acids: CASSKTGGLETQYF. The CDR3 nucleotides are TGTGCCAGCAGCAAGACAGGGGGCTTGGAGACCCAGTACTTC. The entire variable domain, with the rest obtained from reference TRBV9 and TRBJ2-5, is as follows: DSGVTQTPKHLITATGQRVTLRCSPRSGDLSVYWYQQSLDQGLQFLIQYYNGEERAKGNILERFSAQQFPDLHSELNLSSLELGDSALYFCASSKTGGLETQYFGPGTRLLVL.

The CDR3 DNA is TGTGCCAGCAGCGTAGCAGGGCCCTATGGCTACACCTTC. It translates to CASSVAGPYGYTF. The chain employs TRBV9 and TRBJ1-2; a possible D gene is TRBD1 (5 bases). This CDR3 has 13 residues. Germline CDR1 is SGDLS and CDR2 is YYNGEE. V lost 0 bases and J 4 bases, leaving 7 bases between the germline ends.

The genes are TRBV7-8 and TRBJ2-1; D is undetermined. Germline V gene sequence: CDR1 SGHVS, CDR2 FQNEAQ. This CDR3 contains 16 residues. V lost 2 bases to trimming and J lost 7 bases, with 18 bases between them. The CDR3 sequence is CASSLFDSRVGNEQFF. CDR3 in DNA: TGTGCCAGCAGCTTATTTGATAGTCGCGTTGGAAATGAGCAGTTCTTC.

There are a few counts of this clone. This chain uses TRBV19 with TRBJ2-7; 14 bases fit TRBD2. This CDR3 region has 16 residues. The germline CDR1 and CDR2 sequences are LNHDA and SQIVND (reference sequence). The J segment lost 3 bases and the V segment lost 5 bases, leaving 6 bases of the junction unmatched. The CDR3 sequence: CASSLGLAGGFYEQYF. The CDR3 DNA is TGTGCCAGTAGTCTCGGACTAGCGGGGGGCTTCTACGAGCAGTACTTC.

The rearrangement joins TRBV4-3 to TRBJ1-2; 8 nucleotides line up with TRBD1. The V and J ends lost 2 bases and 4 bases, in that order; junction bases with no gene match: 6. The CDR3 extends over 15 amino acids. Germline loops: CDR1 LGHNA, CDR2 YSLEER. The CDR3 region has the DNA TGCGCCAGCAGCCAATCCCCCACAGGGGGCTATGGCTACACCTTC. This translates into CASSQSPTGGYGYTF.

The CDR3 loop reads CASSRNLRGYEQYF. CDR3 sequence (DNA): TGTGCCAGCAGCCGTAACCTCCGGGGATACGAGCAGTACTTC. The chain joins TRBV3-1 (or the pseudogene TRBV3-2) to TRBJ2-7, with a weak D call TRBD2 (5 bases). The CDR3 has 14 amino acids. Trimming took 4 bases from V and 4 from J, leaving 14 bases between them. Germline CDR1 is LGHDT and CDR2 is YNNKEL (reference sequence).

This clone has more than one count but fewer than ten. The J gene is TRBJ2-5, the V gene TRBV27, with D unresolved. Per germline, CDR1 MNHEY and CDR2 SMNVEV (reference sequence). This CDR3 has 15 amino acids. With 4 bases removed from V and 7 bases from J, the gap between germline ends came to 19 bases. CDR3: CASSSTAQISGTQYF. For the CDR3, the DNA is TGTGCCAGCAGTTCAACGGCCCAGATATCGGGGACCCAGTACTTC.

The chain links TRBV27 to TRBJ2-3, with D maybe TRBD1 (6 bases). The CDR3 spans 15 residues. With 3 bases removed from V and 2 bases from J, the gap between germline ends came to 12 bases. Germline V gene data show CDR1 as MNHEY and CDR2 as SMNVEV (reference sequence). The CDR3 here is CASSFGDKHTDTQYF. The CDR3 bases are TGTGCCAGCAGTTTCGGGGACAAACACACAGATACGCAGTATTTT.

The rearrangement links TRBV29-1 to TRBJ1-2; D gene ambiguous. V was clipped by 3 bases and J by 0 bases, with 14 bases between them. The CDR3 consists of 15 residues. The germline V gene encodes CDR1 SQVTM and CDR2 ANQGSEA. Here the CDR3 DNA reads TGCAGCGTTGAGGCCAGAGAGCTAACTAACTATGGCTACACCTTC. Protein sequence: CSVEARELTNYGYTF.

The chain has TRBV6-5 and TRBJ2-7, with TRBD2 as a possible D gene (5 bases). Germline-derived CDR1 and CDR2 are MNHEY and SVGAGI. Deletions cut 2 bases from V and 6 bases from J, with 8 bases between. This CDR3 has 12 amino acids. The chain's CDR3 is CASSYRGIEQYF. Here the CDR3 DNA reads TGTGCCAGCAGTTACCGGGGTATCGAGCAGTACTTC.

This chain connects TRBV29-1 to TRBJ2-5; the match to TRBD1 covers 7 bases. The CDR3 consists of 14 residues. Germline CDR1 reads SQVTM; CDR2 reads ANQGSEA. V gave up 6 bases and J gave up 0 bases; unmatched junction bases: 7. The CDR3 here is CSVLRDSNQETQYF. The CDR3 DNA reads as TGCAGCGTCCTCCGGGACAGCAACCAAGAGACCCAGTACTTC.

This chain connects TRBV7-2 to TRBJ2-1; either TRBD1 or TRBD2 may fit D (5 bases each). With 7 bases removed from V and 10 bases from J, the gap between germline ends came to 26 bases. This CDR3 is 16 amino acids long. Germline V lookup: CDR1 SGHTA, CDR2 FQGNSA. The DNA of the CDR3 is TGTGCCAGCATTATTGATATGGGATCCCCCAGGGAGGAGCAGTTCTTC. It yields the protein CASIIDMGSPREEQFF.

This sequence joins TRBV6-5 and TRBJ1-6; 7 positions agree with TRBD1. Germline values: CDR1 MNHEY, CDR2 SVGAGI. The V gene end was trimmed by 3 bases and the J gene end by 7 bases; junction bases not matched to a gene: 6. The CDR3 length is 15 residues. The CDR3 loop reads CASSYGPTGNSPLHF. In DNA, the CDR3 is TGTGCCAGCAGTTATGGGCCGACAGGGAATTCACCCCTCCACTTT.

V and J are TRBV11-1 and TRBJ2-7; D may be TRBD2 (6 bases). The CDR3 runs to 13 residues. With 5 bases removed from V and 6 bases from J, the gap between germline ends came to 14 bases. The germline gives CDR1 SGHAT, CDR2 FQDESV (reference sequence). The CDR3 loop reads CASSTGRRGEQYF. Written as DNA, the CDR3 is TGTGCCAGCAGCACCGGCCGGAGGGGCGAGCAGTACTTC.

The V gene is TRBV6-5, the J gene TRBJ1-5; tentative D call: TRBD1 (5 bases). This CDR3 contains 15 residues. V lost 4 bases and J 1 base, leaving 11 bases between the germline ends. Per the germline V gene, CDR1 is MNHEY and CDR2 is SVGAGI. The CDR3 spells CASSSGDGSNQPQHF. CDR3 in DNA: TGTGCCAGCAGTTCTGGGGACGGCAGCAATCAGCCCCAGCATTTT.

V and J are TRBV5-4 and TRBJ2-3, with a tentative D call TRBD1 (6 bases). This CDR3 has 16 residues. V was clipped by 1 base and J by 4 bases, with 16 bases between them. Germline V gene lookup returns CDR1 SGHNT and CDR2 YYREEE (reference sequence). DNA for the CDR3: TGTGCCAGCAGCTTGACAGTGGGGGCACACGCAGATACGCAGTATTTT. This sequence encodes CASSLTVGAHADTQYF. Using reference TRBV5-4 and TRBJ2-3 for the parts outside the CDR3, the full variable domain is ETGVTQSPTHLIKTRGQQVTLRCSSQSGHNTVSWYQQALGQGPQFIFQYYREEENGRGNFPPRFSGLQFPNYSSELNVNALELDDSALYLCASSLTVGAHADTQYFGPGTRLTVL.

The chain combines TRBV6-1 with TRBJ1-3; the D gene is possibly TRBD1 (5 bases). Trimming took 3 bases from V and 0 from J, leaving 9 bases between them. The CDR3 totals 15 residues. Germline V CDR1 and CDR2: MNHNS, SASEGT. The CDR3 loop is CASSELGVSGNTIYF. DNA of the CDR3: TGTGCCAGCAGTGAGTTAGGGGTCTCTGGAAACACCATATATTTT.

This rearrangement joins TRBV7-3 to TRBJ2-6, with TRBD2 matching 9 bases. The V gene's germline CDR1 is SGHTA and CDR2 FQGTGA. The junction had 14 bases not matched to a gene; V was cut back by 1 base and J by 4 bases. The CDR3 runs 20 residues. Here the CDR3 DNA reads TGTGCCAGCAGCTTAATCGGGGCTAGCGGGGCTGTGTACGGGGCCAACGTCCTGACTTTC. This codes for CASSLIGASGAVYGANVLTF.

This chain joins TRBV5-6 and TRBJ1-2; D is unresolved. Between the trimmed V and J ends, which lost 4 bases and 6 bases, there was a span of 13 bases. The CDR3 has 13 amino acids. Germline lookup yields CDR1 SGHDT and CDR2 YYEEEE. CDR3 sequence: CASSPWAVHGYTF. For the CDR3, the DNA is TGTGCCAGCAGCCCGTGGGCAGTACATGGCTACACCTTC.